This entry lists 30 T cell receptor beta chains sequenced from one sample in a study of post-analysis software for immune sequencing data. Study-level results: Compared with controls, patients had more of about five TRBV segments, including TRBV5-6, TRBV5-1 and TRBV20-1.

No antigen has been assigned to these receptors. cDNA libraries for TCR beta contained unique molecular identifiers. TCRdb reanalysed the PCR reads using MiXCR and keeps one entry per CDR3 protein. Seen here are about 460,000 distinct CDR3 sequences, roughly 45% observed once, and the top ten hold 12%. The sample consisted of blood. The source is a girl aged 10-17 years with multiple sclerosis.

The rearrangement joins TRBV9 to TRBJ1-2; 7 nucleotides align to TRBD1. The CDR3 has 16 residues. V shed 4 bases and J 4 bases; nucleotides not matched to a gene: 13. The germline V gene has CDR1 SGDLS and CDR2 YYNGEE. Written as DNA, the CDR3 is TGTGCCAGCAGCCCCGGGCAGGGGGATACAGTCTATGGCTACACCTTC. This sequence encodes CASSPGQGDTVYGYTF.

This rearrangement joins TRBV15 to TRBJ2-4, with D perhaps TRBD2 (5 bases). The germline CDR1 and CDR2 sequences are LNHNV and YYDKDF (reference sequence). V dropped 3 bases and J dropped 0 bases, with 12 bases sitting between them. The CDR3 is 16 amino acids. Here the CDR3 DNA reads TGTGCCACCAGCAGCGGTGGAGGTCTAGCCAAAAACATTCAGTACTTC. Its translation: CATSSGGGLAKNIQYF.

The genes are TRBV20-1 and TRBJ2-7; D remains ambiguous. The DNA matches TRBJ2-5 better at its end, which makes the J call doubtful. Germline loops: CDR1 DFQATT, CDR2 SNEGSKA (reference sequence). CDR3 size: 15 residues. This CDR3 reads CSARDYKTLQETQYF. The DNA of the CDR3 is TGCAGTGCTAGAGATTATAAGACCCTCCAAGAGACCCAGTACTTC.

This rearrangement joins TRBV6-1 to TRBJ1-2; D is unclear. Germline CDR1 is MNHNS and CDR2 is SASEGT. The V end was cut by 7 bases, the J end by 6 bases, with 21 bases between. The CDR3 is 15 residues long. The CDR3 DNA follows: TGTGCCAGCATTCAAACGGTTAGGCAGGTGAATGGCTACACCTTC. It codes for CASIQTVRQVNGYTF.

This clonotype was found a few times. In DNA form, the CDR3 reads TGTGCCAGCAGCCATAGACAGCACAGAGAGACCCAGTACTTC. Its protein product is CASSHRQHRETQYF. This chain joins TRBV28 and TRBJ2-5, with D possibly being TRBD1 (5 bases). There are 14 residues in the CDR3. The ends were cut back, 6 bases at V and 4 bases at J, with 15 bases in the middle. Germline V gene sequence: CDR1 MDHEN, CDR2 SYDVKM.

In this sample, this clonotype turned up a few times. The gene calls are TRBV20-1 and TRBJ2-5, with 7 bases matching TRBD2. The CDR3 covers 14 residues. Per germline, CDR1 DFQATT and CDR2 SNEGSKA (reference sequence). Unmatched junction bases numbered 9, after V lost 6 bases and J lost 2 bases. In nucleotides, the CDR3 is TGCAGTGCGGAGGCTAGCGGACGACAAGAGACCCAGTACTTC. Amino acid sequence: CSAEASGRQETQYF.

V and J are TRBV7-2 and TRBJ1-1; 10 nucleotides agree with TRBD1. Trimming removed 5 bases from V and 5 bases from J; junction bases left unmatched: 5. CDR3 size: 14 residues. Germline-derived CDR1 and CDR2 are SGHTA and FQGNSA. In DNA, the CDR3 is TGTGCCAGCAGCGCCGACAGGGGGCTGACTGAAGCTTTCTTT. It yields the protein CASSADRGLTEAFF.

The chain combines TRBV5-1 with TRBJ1-2; 8 bases fit TRBD1. The CDR3 length is 17 residues. With 4 bases clipped from V and 3 bases from J, the junction kept 14 bases outside the gene matches. Germline CDR1 reads SGHRS; CDR2 reads YFSETQ. CDR3 amino acids: CASSPGAGGFSHYGYTF. The CDR3 nucleotides are TGCGCCAGCAGCCCCGGGGCAGGGGGCTTTTCCCACTATGGCTACACCTTC.

V and J are TRBV7-8 and TRBJ2-1; D remains unclear. CDR3 size: 16 residues. From germline, CDR1 is SGHVS and CDR2 FQNEAQ. Trimming cost V 3 bases and J 4 bases, with 16 bases left between them. The CDR3 loop is CASSFGSQIIYNEQFF. The CDR3 DNA sequence: TGTGCCAGCAGCTTCGGTTCCCAAATTATTTACAATGAGCAGTTCTTC.

The gene calls are TRBV3-1 and TRBJ2-1; 7 bases map to TRBD1. CDR1 LGHDT and CDR2 YNNKEL come from the germline V gene (reference sequence). With 7 bases clipped from V and 7 bases from J, the junction kept 4 bases outside the gene matches. The CDR3 consists of 12 residues. The CDR3 sequence is CASNPDRNEQFF. CDR3 DNA: TGTGCCAGCAACCCGGACAGGAATGAGCAGTTCTTC.

The rearrangement joins TRBV20-1 to TRBJ1-4; TRBD1 matches 8 bases. V shed 6 bases and J 2 bases; nucleotides not matched to a gene: 2. Germline CDR1 is DFQATT and CDR2 is SNEGSKA (reference sequence). This CDR3 is built from 13 residues. The CDR3 spells CSARTGTNEKLFF. CDR3 DNA sequence: TGCAGTGCAAGGACAGGGACTAATGAAAAACTGTTTTTT.

The chain joins TRBV2 to TRBJ2-5; TRBD2 agrees at 10 bases. Germline V lookup: CDR1 SNHLY, CDR2 FYNNEI. V shed 7 bases and J 5 bases; nucleotides not matched to a gene: 7. The CDR3 totals 14 residues. For the CDR3, the DNA is TGTGCCAGCACAGAGCGGGAGGGCCCGGAGACCCAGTACTTC. It yields the protein CASTEREGPETQYF. The full variable domain, rest sourced from reference TRBV2 and TRBJ2-5, is EPEVTQTPSHQVTQMGQEVILRCVPISNHLYFYWYRQILGQKVEFLVSFYNNEISEKSEIFDDQFSVERPDGSNFTLKIRSTKLEDSAMYFCASTEREGPETQYFGPGTRLLVL.

This sequence joins TRBV7-2 and TRBJ2-7; either TRBD1 or TRBD2 may fit D (5 bases each). The germline CDR1 and CDR2 sequences are SGHTA and FQGNSA. Between the trimmed V and J ends, which lost 0 bases and 6 bases, there was a span of 15 bases. The CDR3 length is 15 residues. CDR3: CASSLAGTHRGEQYF. The CDR3 bases are TGTGCCAGCAGCTTAGCCGGGACCCATCGAGGCGAGCAGTACTTC.

This clonotype was seen once. This chain connects TRBV7-2 to TRBJ1-1, with a possible D match to TRBD1 (5 bases). This CDR3 region has 15 residues. Germline V lookup: CDR1 SGHTA, CDR2 FQGNSA. V was cut by 2 bases and J by 0 bases, with 10 bases left in between. CDR3 nucleotide sequence: TGTGCCAGCAGCTTATCCAGGGCTTTGAACACTGAAGCTTTCTTT. This translates into CASSLSRALNTEAFF.

This clonotype was observed a few times. The chain carries TRBV7-2 and TRBJ2-7; D remains unclear. V was shortened by 1 base and J by 2 bases, with 12 bases between the two germline ends. The CDR3 has 15 residues. CDR1 and CDR2 (germline): SGHTA, FQGNSA. CDR3 coding DNA: TGTGCCAGCAGCTTAGGGTGGACGAGTACCTACGAGCAGTACTTC. Amino acids: CASSLGWTSTYEQYF.

V gene TRBV7-2 combines with J gene TRBJ2-5; maybe TRBD1 (6 bases). Germline-derived CDR1 and CDR2 are SGHTA and FQGNSA. V shed 2 bases and J shed 2 bases, with 9 bases lying between them. The CDR3 sequence is 14 residues long. The CDR3 spells CASSLYGQQETQYF. CDR3 bases: TGTGCCAGCAGCTTATACGGACAGCAAGAGACCCAGTACTTC.

The rearrangement uses TRBV9 and TRBJ1-6; TRBD1 is a possible D gene (5 bases). The ends were cut back, 1 base at V and 11 bases at J, with 10 bases in the middle. Germline V gives CDR1 SGDLS, CDR2 YYNGEE. This CDR3 contains 13 residues. For the CDR3, the DNA is TGTGCCAGCAGCGTAACCCCGGGGGCACCCCTCCACTTT. This gives the protein CASSVTPGAPLHF. Variable domain in full (rest from reference TRBV9 and TRBJ1-6): DSGVTQTPKHLITATGQRVTLRCSPRSGDLSVYWYQQSLDQGLQFLIQYYNGEERAKGNILERFSAQQFPDLHSELNLSSLELGDSALYFCASSVTPGAPLHFGNGTRLTVT.

This clonotype was counted a few times. The V and J genes are TRBV3-1 and TRBJ2-7; D might be TRBD2 (5 bases). CDR1 is LGHDT and CDR2 is YNNKEL in the germline V gene (reference sequence). V was shortened by 1 base and J by 2 bases, with 9 bases between the two germline ends. The CDR3 length is 14 residues. The CDR3 reads CASSQGRLPYEQYF. The CDR3 DNA reads as TGTGCCAGCAGCCAAGGGCGACTACCCTACGAGCAGTACTTC.

Here the CDR3 DNA reads TGTGCCAGCAGCCCCCTTTTAGGGAAAGAGACCCAGTACTTC. This codes for CASSPLLGKETQYF. The rearrangement joins TRBV12-3 or TRBV12-4 to TRBJ2-5; D not resolved. The V and J ends lost 6 bases and 3 bases respectively, with 14 bases between them. The CDR3 extends over 14 amino acids.

The rearrangement uses TRBV4-1 and TRBJ2-7; TRBD2 might be the D (6 bases). The V and J ends lost 0 bases and 4 bases respectively, with 13 bases between them. The germline V gene encodes CDR1 MGHRA and CDR2 YSYEKL. CDR3 size: 15 residues. This CDR3 reads CASSQEYGGGYEQYF. DNA of the CDR3: TGCGCCAGCAGCCAAGAATATGGGGGAGGTTACGAGCAGTACTTC.

With respect to this clonotype: A junction end diverges from the germline sequence, so it may reflect a read error. This chain connects TRBV7-2 to TRBJ2-7; 11 bases match TRBD2. Looked up from germline, CDR1 is SGHTA and CDR2 is FQGNSA. This CDR3 has 16 residues. The CDR3 region has the DNA TGTGCCAGCAGCCTAGCTAGCGGGAGGAAGGTCTACGAGCAGTACTTC. Amino acid sequence: CASSLASGRKVYEQYF. The full variable domain, rest sourced from reference TRBV7-2 and TRBJ2-7, is GAGVSQSPSNKVTEKGKDVELRCDPISGHTALYWYRQSLGQGLEFLIYFQGNSAPDKSGLPSDRFSAERTGGSVSTLTIQRTQQEDSAVYLCASSLASGRKVYEQYFGPGTRLTVT.

The rearrangement links TRBV7-9 to TRBJ2-1, with a possible D match to TRBD2 (6 bases). Germline assignment: CDR1 SEHNR and CDR2 FQNEAQ (reference sequence). CDR3 length equals 13 residues. Trimming shortened V by 5 bases and J by 7 bases, and 12 bases separated the two germline ends. CDR3 sequence reads: CASSPVLANEQFF. The CDR3 DNA reads TGTGCCAGCAGCCCAGTACTAGCAAATGAGCAGTTCTTC.

This clonotype was recorded once. The rearrangement links TRBV6-1 to TRBJ2-5; no reliable D call. Germline V gene lookup returns CDR1 MNHNS and CDR2 SASEGT. This CDR3 is built from 14 residues. The ends were cut back, 4 bases at V and 4 bases at J, with 13 bases in the middle. As DNA, the CDR3 is TGTGCCAGCAGTGTGATATTAAGAGGAGAGACCCAGTACTTC. Its translation: CASSVILRGETQYF.

This clonotype has just one count. The V gene is TRBV5-1, the J gene TRBJ2-2; no clear D. CDR1 is SGHRS and CDR2 is YFSETQ in the germline V gene. This CDR3 spans 13 amino acids. Trimming took 0 bases from V and 7 from J, leaving 7 bases between them. The CDR3 DNA reads as TGCGCCAGCAGCTTGGCCCAGGACGGGGAGCTGTTTTTT. As protein: CASSLAQDGELFF.

Concerning this clonotype itself: The CDR3 does not close with the conserved phenylalanine or tryptophan, likely indicating a read error. V is TRBV7-9 and J is TRBJ2-2, with D tentatively TRBD1 (6 bases). The CDR3 consists of 15 residues. The germline V gene has CDR1 SEHNR and CDR2 FQNEAQ (reference sequence). Trimming left V 1 base short and J 3 bases short, with 9 bases between. The CDR3 DNA reads as TGTGCCAGCAGCTTAGAACAGGGAGACACCGGGGAGCTGTTTTTG. This sequence encodes CASSLEQGDTGELFL.

The J gene is TRBJ1-1, the V gene TRBV2, with a weak D call TRBD1 (5 bases). Germline CDR1 is SNHLY and CDR2 is FYNNEI. The CDR3 is made up of 15 amino acids. Between the trimmed V and J ends, which lost 6 bases and 0 bases, there was a span of 14 bases. CDR3 sequence reads: CASRDGTGMNTEAFF. For the CDR3, the DNA is TGTGCCAGCAGGGATGGGACGGGGATGAACACTGAAGCTTTCTTT.

The V gene is TRBV27, the J gene TRBJ1-1; 9 bases match TRBD1. J gave up 7 bases and V 4 bases, and 10 bases lay outside the gene matches. The CDR3 totals 15 residues. Germline-derived CDR1 and CDR2 are MNHEY and SMNVEV (reference sequence). The CDR3 region has the DNA TGTGCCAGCAGTTCAAGGGACAGGGTCTTAAGTGAAGCTTTCTTT. Translating gives CASSSRDRVLSEAFF.

This clonotype appeared a few times. J is TRBJ2-5 and V is TRBV15; tentatively, D is TRBD2 (5 bases). The CDR3 has 14 amino acids. The ends were cut back, 1 base at V and 6 bases at J, with 12 bases in the middle. Germline loops: CDR1 LNHNV, CDR2 YYDKDF (reference sequence). The CDR3, as DNA: TGTGCCACCAGCAGAGGTCCGGGGATACAGACCCAGTACTTC. Amino acid sequence: CATSRGPGIQTQYF.

This rearrangement joins TRBV12-3 or TRBV12-4 to TRBJ2-7; D is undetermined. The CDR3 is made up of 15 amino acids. The V gene lost 5 bases and the J gene lost 3 bases, with 17 bases spanning the gap. CDR3 in DNA: TGTGCCAGCAGTATTAGGTCCCAGGCGAACTACGAGCAGTACTTC. Amino acids: CASSIRSQANYEQYF.

The V and J genes are TRBV3-1 and TRBJ2-1; 9 nucleotides align to TRBD2. The CDR3 consists of 17 residues. Germline CDR1 and CDR2: LGHDT and YNNKEL (reference sequence). With 7 bases clipped from V and 4 bases from J, the junction kept 14 bases outside the gene matches. The CDR3 region has the DNA TGTGCCAGCACCAGCCTCGTGAGCGGGAGGTCTTACAATGAGCAGTTCTTC. It yields the protein CASTSLVSGRSYNEQFF.